The source of this T cell receptor beta chain is a study of blood T cell repertoires in COVID-19. Trimming took 7 bases from V and 8 from J; bases not matched to a gene: 9. The CDR3 is 13 amino acids. Assay used: immunoSEQ multiplex PCR; TCRdb lists only in-frame clones, some missing. The table shows 250,000 to 350,000 clones, with about nine tenths occurring only once. The specimen sequenced was peripheral blood. The rearrangement links TRBV12-3 or TRBV12-4 to TRBJ2-7; 9 nucleotides agree with TRBD1. This TCR was recovered from a man aged 18 to 29 with active or convalescent COVID-19. This chain's CDR3 is CASTDPGQGQQYF. CDR3 DNA: TGTGCCAGCACGGACCCGGGACAGGGCCAGCAGTACTTC.